At least ten counts were recorded for the clone carrying this T cell receptor beta chain. Its target is not known. Clinicians made diagnoses from clinical symptoms, serum thyroxine, TRAb, thyroid ultrasound and orbital computed tomography. Germline V gene sequence: CDR1 MNHEY, CDR2 SVGAGI. The CDR3 totals 15 residues. Trimming cost V 5 bases and J 7 bases; bases outside gene matches: 11. This record comes from a study of Graves' ophthalmopathy and Graves' hyperthyroidism. The overall study: No progression to ophthalmopathy over 18 months defined stable hyperthyroidism. Study outcomes and limitations: Ophthalmopathy progression cases were predicted by the model with 70.59% sensitivity and 72.22% specificity. Blood repertoires reportedly contained most expanded thyroid clonotypes above 0.001 frequency.

RNA transcripts served as template for amplifying TCR beta CDR3 sequences. RT-PCR with HTBI primers came first, then second-round multiplex PCR. TCRdb processed the multiplex PCR reads anew with MiXCR; each CDR3 protein has one entry. Among around 1,000,000 distinct CDR3 sequences, roughly two fifths were seen once, and the ten largest hold around 10%. Source material: peripheral blood or thyroid tissue (not recorded which). The receptor was isolated from an adult man with Graves' hyperthyroidism. The chain carries TRBV6-5 and TRBJ1-5, with TRBD1 identical over 7 bases. In nucleotides, the CDR3 is TGTGCCAGCAGTCAAACCACAGGGGCGGCCCAGCCCCAGCATTTT. As protein: CASSQTTGAAQPQHF.